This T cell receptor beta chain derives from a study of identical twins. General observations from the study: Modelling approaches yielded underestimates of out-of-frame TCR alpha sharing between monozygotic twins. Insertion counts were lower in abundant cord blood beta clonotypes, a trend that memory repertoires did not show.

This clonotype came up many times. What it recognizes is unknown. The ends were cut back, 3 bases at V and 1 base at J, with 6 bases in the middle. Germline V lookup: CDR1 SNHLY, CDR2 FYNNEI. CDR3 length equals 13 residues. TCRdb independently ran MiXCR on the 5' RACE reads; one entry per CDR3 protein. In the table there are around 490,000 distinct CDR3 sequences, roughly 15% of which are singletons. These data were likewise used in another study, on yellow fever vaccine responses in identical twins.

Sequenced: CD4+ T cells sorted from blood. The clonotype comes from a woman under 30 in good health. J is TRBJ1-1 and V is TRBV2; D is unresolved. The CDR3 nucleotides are TGTGCCAGCAGTGAGGAGGGGAACACTGAAGCTTTCTTT. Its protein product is CASSEEGNTEAFF.